The rows below give T cell receptor beta chains drawn from one sample of a study of cytomegalovirus exposure and HLA in healthy donors. Assay: immunoSEQ multiplex PCR; the TCRdb copy retains only in-frame clones and omits some. Among roughly 98,000 clones listed, roughly 87% were seen once. Sequencing was carried out using PBMCs. The receptors stem from a man between 18 and 29 years old in good health and CMV-seropositive. The CDR3 runs from the conserved cysteine through the conserved F or W. D genes are given only for firm matches. Size is omitted from some rows. Given values are once, few, many or a class for expanded clones.

v_call	clone_size	j_call	d_call	cdr3_aa	cdr3_nt
TRBV5-4	-	TRBJ1-3	-	CASSLGGTGNTIYF	TGTGCCAGCAGCTTGGGCGGGACTGGAAACACCATATATTTT
TRBV9	-	TRBJ1-1	-	CASSVSGQDTEAFF	TGTGCCAGCAGCGTTTCAGGACAAGACACTGAAGCTTTCTTT
TRBV21-1	-	TRBJ2-7	-	CASTGTGDSYEQYF	TGTGCCAGCACCGGGACAGGGGACTCCTACGAGCAGTACTTC
TRBV13	few	TRBJ2-7	TRBD2	CASRPRGGNPYEQYF	TGTGCCAGCAGACCGAGGGGAGGGAACCCCTACGAGCAGTACTTC
TRBV10-3	few	TRBJ2-3	TRBD2	CAISEPLQLAGADTQYF	TGTGCCATCAGTGAGCCCCTCCAACTAGCGGGGGCAGATACGCAGTATTTT
TRBV6-1	once	TRBJ2-7	-	CASSEVADLSYEQYF	TGTGCCAGCAGTGAGGTAGCGGATCTCTCCTACGAGCAGTACTTC
TRBV28	-	TRBJ2-7	TRBD1	CASSPPGQGWYEQYF	TGTGCCAGCAGCCCCCCGGGACAGGGGTGGTACGAGCAGTACTTC
TRBV5-4	-	TRBJ1-2	TRBD1	CASSLAGTGYYGYTF	TGTGCCAGCAGCCTAGCCGGGACAGGGTACTATGGCTACACCTTC
TRBV7-3	few	TRBJ2-5	-	CASSFPGNQETQYF	TGTGCCAGCAGCTTTCCAGGTAACCAAGAGACCCAGTACTTC
TRBV6-1	-	TRBJ2-1	TRBD1	CASSEYRGNSYNEQFF	TGTGCCAGCAGTGAGTACAGGGGAAACTCCTACAATGAGCAGTTCTTC
TRBV5-5	-	TRBJ2-5	TRBD2	CASRLAGETQYF	TGTGCCAGCAGACTAGCGGGAGAGACCCAGTACTTC
TRBV20-1	once	TRBJ2-1	-	CSASVRGAQFF	TGCAGTGCTAGTGTCAGGGGGGCCCAGTTCTTC
TRBV7-3	-	TRBJ2-5	TRBD2	CASSHGGGGETQYF	TGTGCCAGCAGCCATGGGGGGGGAGGGGAGACCCAGTACTTC
TRBV4-3	-	TRBJ2-1	-	CASSQRSGAYNEQFF	TGCGCCAGCAGCCAACGTAGCGGAGCTTACAATGAGCAGTTCTTC
TRBV23-1	-	TRBJ2-1	-	CASSPLGRVPRPDNEQFF	TGCGCCAGCAGTCCTCTTGGGCGGGTCCCTCGGCCCGACAATGAGCAGTTCTTC
TRBV19	-	TRBJ1-1	TRBD1	CATRDRLNTEAFF	TGTGCCACTAGGGACAGGCTGAACACTGAAGCTTTCTTT
TRBV4-3	-	TRBJ2-1	TRBD1	CASSHGRQGVSYNEQFF	TGCGCCAGCAGCCACGGTAGACAGGGGGTGTCCTACAATGAGCAGTTCTTC
TRBV7-9	-	TRBJ2-1	TRBD2	CASSHRDYPFEQFF	TGTGCCAGCAGCCACCGGGACTACCCCTTCGAGCAGTTCTTC
TRBV2	-	TRBJ2-2	TRBD2	CASRGLAESNTGELFF	TGTGCCAGCAGGGGACTAGCGGAGTCGAACACCGGGGAGCTGTTTTTT
TRBV4-2	-	TRBJ2-1	-	CASSQATGDNEQFF	TGTGCCAGCAGCCAAGCAACGGGGGACAATGAGCAGTTCTTC
TRBV4-1	once	TRBJ2-4	-	CASSPPEINIQYF	TGCGCCAGCAGCCCGCCTGAGATTAACATTCAGTACTTC
TRBV27	-	TRBJ2-7	TRBD1	CASSLLGTGAYEQYF	TGTGCCAGCAGTTTACTCGGGACAGGGGCCTACGAGCAGTACTTC
TRBV5-1	few	TRBJ2-3	-	CASSTTSTDTQYF	TGCGCCAGCAGCACCACTAGCACAGATACGCAGTATTTT
TRBV4-1	-	TRBJ2-7	-	CASSQVESGPPYEQYF	TGCGCCAGCAGCCAAGTGGAGTCAGGGCCACCCTACGAGCAGTACTTC
TRBV2	-	TRBJ1-5	-	CASSEAPGGSNQPQHF	TGTGCCAGCAGTGAAGCGCCGGGGGGTAGCAATCAGCCCCAGCATTTT
TRBV4-2	once	TRBJ1-3	-	CASSQEGGSGNTIYF	TGTGCCAGCAGCCAAGAGGGGGGCTCTGGAAACACCATATATTTT
TRBV4-3	-	TRBJ2-3	-	CASSQATGYPTSTDTQYF	TGCGCCAGCAGCCAAGCGACTGGTTACCCAACTAGCACAGATACGCAGTATTTT
TRBV6-6	-	TRBJ2-5	-	CASSYSRETQYF	TGTGCCAGCAGTTACTCGAGAGAGACCCAGTACTTC
TRBV6-1	-	TRBJ2-3	TRBD1	CASRRTGGSDTQYF	TGTGCCAGCAGACGGACAGGGGGTTCAGATACGCAGTATTTT
TRBV27	-	TRBJ1-5	TRBD1	CASSPRTGMSNQPQHF	TGTGCCAGCAGTCCAAGGACAGGGATGAGCAATCAGCCCCAGCATTTT
TRBV9	-	TRBJ2-7	TRBD2	CASSVASGGAGYEQYF	TGTGCCAGCAGCGTAGCCAGCGGGGGGGCCGGGTACGAGCAGTACTTC
TRBV7-9	-	TRBJ1-4	-	CASSLRQTTNEKLFF	TGTGCCAGCAGCTTAAGACAGACAACTAATGAAAAACTGTTTTTT
TRBV5-5	-	TRBJ2-7	-	CASSKFGGASYEQYF	TGTGCCAGCAGTAAATTTGGGGGGGCCTCCTACGAGCAGTACTTC
TRBV29-1	-	TRBJ2-1	TRBD1	CSVEDLRTGQSSYNEQFF	TGCAGCGTTGAAGATCTGAGGACAGGGCAGAGCTCCTACAATGAGCAGTTCTTC
TRBV19	-	TRBJ1-3	TRBD1	CASSNTGAARNTIYF	TGTGCCAGTAGTAATACAGGGGCAGCCCGAAACACCATATATTTT
TRBV11-2	-	TRBJ1-2	-	CASSLDRSGGRGYTF	TGTGCCAGCAGCTTAGATCGTAGCGGGGGTCGCGGCTACACCTTC
TRBV5-6	-	TRBJ2-3	-	CASSSNRASTDTQYF	TGTGCCAGCAGCTCAAACAGGGCTAGCACAGATACGCAGTATTTT
TRBV19	-	TRBJ1-1	TRBD1	CASSISSGGLFTEAFF	TGTGCCAGTAGTATCTCTTCAGGGGGCTTGTTCACTGAAGCTTTCTTT
TRBV5-4	-	TRBJ1-2	TRBD1	CASNLLGQGIKGYTF	TGTGCCAGCAACTTGTTAGGACAGGGCATTAAAGGCTACACCTTC
TRBV10-1	-	TRBJ2-2	-	CASSESVTGRNTGELFF	TGCGCCAGCAGTGAGTCCGTAACGGGGAGGAACACCGGGGAGCTGTTTTTT
TRBV28	-	TRBJ2-1	TRBD1	CASSPPGQGDLILTNEQFF	TGTGCCAGCAGTCCACCGGGACAGGGGGACCTTATCTTAACCAATGAGCAGTTCTTC
TRBV19	once	TRBJ1-2	-	CASSLVRDINYGYTF	TGTGCCAGTAGCCTCGTACGGGACATCAACTATGGCTACACCTTC
TRBV19	few	TRBJ2-7	TRBD2	CASSAYGGGAYEQYF	TGTGCCAGTAGTGCGTACGGCGGGGGGGCCTACGAGCAGTACTTC
TRBV18	-	TRBJ2-7	-	CASSPSGPYEQYF	TGTGCCAGCTCACCTTCAGGCCCCTACGAGCAGTACTTC
TRBV18	-	TRBJ2-3	TRBD2	CASSPTSGTDTQYF	TGTGCCAGCTCACCAACTAGCGGCACAGATACGCAGTATTTT
TRBV7-9	-	TRBJ2-7	-	CASSPTGSSYEQYF	TGTGCCAGCAGCCCCACCGGGAGCTCCTACGAGCAGTACTTC
TRBV7-8	-	TRBJ2-2	TRBD2	CASSLSLADNTGELFF	TGTGCCAGCAGCTTATCACTAGCGGATAACACCGGGGAGCTGTTTTTT
TRBV11-2	once	TRBJ2-7	TRBD1	CASSSLLRGTGSYEQYF	TGTGCCAGCAGCTCCCTCCTCCGGGGGACAGGTTCCTACGAGCAGTACTTC
TRBV25-1	-	TRBJ1-2	TRBD1	CASTGTWRDRGGYTF	TGTGCCAGCACCGGGACCTGGCGGGACAGGGGTGGCTACACCTTC
TRBV5-1	-	TRBJ2-3	-	CASSLTVPITDTQYF	TGCGCCAGCAGCTTGACAGTCCCGATTACAGATACGCAGTATTTT
TRBV9	-	TRBJ2-2	-	CASSVVTGTGELFF	TGTGCCAGCAGCGTAGTTACGGGGACCGGGGAGCTGTTTTTT
TRBV28	-	TRBJ1-2	TRBD1	CASTTGGAGYTF	TGTGCCAGTACTACAGGGGGAGCTGGCTACACCTTC
TRBV7-9	-	TRBJ2-7	-	CASSPGLRKTYEQYF	TGTGCCAGCAGCCCCGGACTCAGGAAAACCTACGAGCAGTACTTC
TRBV7-2	-	TRBJ2-1	TRBD2	CASQREAGGIENEQFF	TGTGCCAGTCAGAGGGAAGCGGGAGGGATTGAGAATGAGCAGTTCTTC
TRBV11-2	-	TRBJ2-7	TRBD1	CASSSSGQLYEQYF	TGTGCCAGCAGCTCATCGGGACAGCTATACGAGCAGTACTTC
TRBV4-1	-	TRBJ2-7	-	CASSYDSHSYEQYF	TGCGCCAGCAGCTACGACAGCCACTCCTACGAGCAGTACTTC
TRBV6-4	-	TRBJ1-4	-	CASSEGGGGKLFF	TGTGCCAGCAGCGAAGGGGGAGGGGGAAAACTGTTTTTT
TRBV4-1	-	TRBJ2-7	TRBD1	CASSQAPGQGAYEQYF	TGCGCCAGCAGCCAAGCCCCGGGACAGGGGGCCTACGAGCAGTACTTC
TRBV5-1	once	TRBJ2-5	TRBD1	CASSDGQGEMETQYF	TGCGCCAGCAGCGACGGACAGGGTGAGATGGAGACCCAGTACTTC